This T cell receptor (beta chain) was observed in a study of T cell responses to AZD1222 COVID-19 vaccine. Points from the study as a whole: Regions left unmutated in variants are reportedly the target of nearly half of spike-specific TCRs. Samples come after the peak T cell response, not at day 14.

This clone was observed a single time. Its antigen is not identified. This CDR3 has 14 amino acids. Germline CDR1 reads MNHEY; CDR2 reads SMNVEV (reference sequence). The V end lost 2 bases, the J end lost 1 base, and 8 bases lay between the germline ends. Data came from immunoSEQ multiplex PCR; TCRdb stores just in-frame clones and leaves some out. In the table there are about 170,000 clones, roughly 90% of which are singletons. This clonotype was sampled from an adult in good health. This chain uses TRBV27 with TRBJ1-1; D gene uncertain. The specimen comprised peripheral blood, sampled on day 0 of AZD1222 vaccination. In DNA form, the CDR3 reads TGTGCCAGCAGTTTAATAGGGCCGAACACTGAAGCTTTCTTT. Translating gives CASSLIGPNTEAFF.